These 22 T cell receptor beta chains share one sample of origin, sequenced in a study of blood T cell repertoires in COVID-19. The method was immunoSEQ multiplex PCR; TCRdb's version includes in-frame clones alone and lacks a portion of them. The data show fewer than 250,000 clones, about 85% seen once. The sequencing sample was made of peripheral blood. The receptors originated from a man in his forties with acute or convalescent COVID-19.

The V and J genes are TRBV5-4 and TRBJ1-1, with D unresolved. The CDR3 length is 13 residues. Trimming pared 1 base from V and 7 bases from J, leaving 11 bases between. Germline lookup yields CDR1 SGHNT and CDR2 YYREEE (reference sequence). The CDR3 DNA reads as TGTGCCAGCAGCTTGCACGGAGCCCTTGAAGCTTTCTTT. This sequence encodes CASSLHGALEAFF.

Only one count was recorded for this clone. This chain connects TRBV7-9 to TRBJ2-7; 7 bases match TRBD1. CDR1 SEHNR and CDR2 FQNEAQ come from the germline V gene (reference sequence). The trim removed 8 bases at V and 4 bases at J, leaving 8 bases unmatched. The CDR3 contains 13 residues. The CDR3 DNA follows: TGTGCCAGCGGGTCAGACAGGGAATACGAGCAGTACTTC. Protein product: CASGSDREYEQYF.

The chain joins TRBV13 to TRBJ1-2; D is perhaps TRBD1 (6 bases). CDR3 size: 13 residues. The ends were cut back, 0 bases at V and 8 bases at J, with 10 bases in the middle. The germline CDR1 and CDR2 sequences are PRHDT and FYEKMQ (reference sequence). CDR3 in amino acids: CASSLGLRGGYTF. The CDR3 nucleotides read TGTGCCAGCAGCTTAGGCCTGAGGGGGGGCTACACCTTC.

V gene TRBV9 combines with J gene TRBJ2-5; 9 bases fit TRBD2. The germline CDR1 and CDR2 sequences are SGDLS and YYNGEE. The CDR3 contains 16 residues. The V gene end was trimmed by 4 bases and the J gene end by 4 bases; junction bases not matched to a gene: 11. CDR3 DNA sequence: TGTGCCAGCAGCCCCTTGGGACTAGCTTCGGGAGAGACCCAGTACTTC. This sequence encodes CASSPLGLASGETQYF.

The chain links TRBV11-2 to TRBJ1-5; maybe TRBD1 (5 bases). Trimming pared 2 bases from V and 6 bases from J, leaving 11 bases between. This CDR3 contains 14 residues. Germline assignment: CDR1 SGHAT and CDR2 FQNNGV. CDR3 residues: CASSLMGRGQPQHF. Written as DNA, the CDR3 is TGTGCCAGCAGCTTAATGGGGCGCGGTCAGCCCCAGCATTTT.

The chain links TRBV14 to TRBJ2-3, with TRBD2 as a possible D gene (6 bases). CDR1 is SGHDN, CDR2 FVKESK, per germline. V lost 0 bases and J 3 bases, leaving 13 bases between the germline ends. CDR3 length: 16 residues. The DNA for the CDR3 is TGTGCCAGCAGCCAAGATGGGGTACGGGGGACAGATACGCAGTATTTT. As protein: CASSQDGVRGTDTQYF.

This chain joins TRBV5-1 and TRBJ1-2; D might be TRBD1 (5 bases). This CDR3 is 14 amino acids long. Trimming removed 4 bases at V and 4 bases at J, with 14 bases between. Germline CDR1 is SGHRS and CDR2 is YFSETQ. CDR3 coding DNA: TGCGCCAGCAGCCCAGGCGGGGGGTCCTATGGCTACACCTTC. Its translation is CASSPGGGSYGYTF.

The rearrangement uses TRBV6-6 and TRBJ2-7; TRBD2 matches at 11 bases. This CDR3 comprises 16 residues. Germline V CDR1 and CDR2: MNHNY, SVGAGI (reference sequence). Trimming cost V 0 bases and J 3 bases; bases outside gene matches: 4. CDR3 in DNA: TGTGCCAGCAGTTACTCTACTAGCGGGGGCCGCTACGAGCAGTACTTC. This encodes CASSYSTSGGRYEQYF.

The J gene is TRBJ1-2, the V gene TRBV2, with D possibly matching TRBD1 (6 bases). Germline CDR1 is SNHLY and CDR2 is FYNNEI. The CDR3 sequence is 14 residues long. The V and J ends lost 1 base and 5 bases respectively, with 11 bases between them. The CDR3 DNA reads TGTGCCAGCAGTGAAGGGACAGCCGGTTATGGCTACACCTTC. Residues: CASSEGTAGYGYTF.

V gene TRBV24-1 combines with J gene TRBJ2-1; 13 bases align to TRBD2. The V gene's germline CDR1 is KGHDR and CDR2 SFDVKD. The CDR3 has 16 residues. Germline trimming cut 7 bases from V and 7 bases from J; bases unmatched to any gene: 9. DNA of the CDR3: TGTGCCACCAGCCGGGGGGGACTAGCGGGGTTGAATGAGCAGTTCTTC. It codes for CATSRGGLAGLNEQFF.

The CDR3 DNA reads as TGTGCCAGCAGCTTTCCCCCTCATATGGACAGGGATACCTACGAGCAGTACTTC. Its translation is CASSFPPHMDRDTYEQYF. The chain employs TRBV12-1 and TRBJ2-7; TRBD1 is taken as the D call from the table, unchecked against the DNA. TRBV12-1 is designated a pseudogene. This CDR3 spans 18 amino acids.

This chain connects TRBV11-2 to TRBJ2-7; 9 bases fit TRBD1. This CDR3 spans 15 amino acids. CDR1 and CDR2 from the germline V gene are SGHAT and FQNNGV. Trimming at V came to 4 bases and at J to 5 bases, leaving 9 bases not matched to a gene. CDR3 nucleotide sequence: TGTGCCAGCAGCTCTAGTGGGACAGGGATTAACGAGCAGTACTTC. Protein product: CASSSSGTGINEQYF. The whole variable domain, remainder taken from reference TRBV11-2 and TRBJ2-7, is EAGVAQSPRYKIIEKRQSVAFWCNPISGHATLYWYQQILGQGPKLLIQFQNNGVVDDSQLPKDRFSAERLKGVDSTLKIQPAKLEDSAVYLCASSSSGTGINEQYFGPGTRLTVT.

This chain joins TRBV29-1 and TRBJ2-5; 12 nucleotides agree with TRBD2. Germline lookup yields CDR1 SQVTM and CDR2 ANQGSEA. The CDR3 covers 13 residues. Trimming took 6 bases from V and 3 from J; bases not matched to a gene: 2. The CDR3 here is CSVGLAGKETQYF. In nucleotides, the CDR3 is TGCAGCGTGGGACTAGCGGGTAAAGAGACCCAGTACTTC.

This clone was counted between two and nine times. Different DNA sequences within this sample yield the same CDR3. The genes are TRBV7-3 and TRBJ1-1; a possible D gene is TRBD1 (5 bases). The CDR3 is 13 residues long. Deletions cut 2 bases from V and 2 bases from J, with 6 bases between. Germline CDR1 and CDR2: SGHTA and FQGTGA. The CDR3 spells CASSLDSNTEAFF. In nucleotides, the CDR3 is TGTGCCAGCAGCTTAGACAGCAACACTGAAGCTTTCTTT.

This clone turned up a few times. The chain is built from TRBV7-3 and TRBJ1-2, with 7 positions matching TRBD1. The V and J ends lost 3 bases and 9 bases, in that order; junction bases with no gene match: 7. The CDR3 spans 13 residues. Germline CDR1 and CDR2: SGHTA and FQGTGA. The chain's CDR3 is CASSFTDRASYTF. CDR3 in DNA: TGTGCCAGCAGCTTTACCGACAGGGCGAGCTACACCTTC.

CDR3 sequence: CSGRLGTGDDLLFF. The CDR3 coding sequence is TGCAGCGGTAGACTTGGGACAGGCGACGATTTACTGTTTTTT. The chain recombines TRBV29-1 with TRBJ1-4; TRBD1 aligns across 8 bases. The CDR3 covers 14 residues. CDR1 and CDR2 from the germline V gene are SQVTM and ANQGSEA. J lost 13 bases, V lost 7 bases, and 17 bases had no gene match.

V usage is TRBV7-7 and J usage is TRBJ2-1; D is undetermined. Germline V lookup: CDR1 SSHAT, CDR2 FNYEAQ (reference sequence). V was clipped by 2 bases and J by 0 bases, with 8 bases between them. The CDR3 runs 15 residues. The CDR3, as DNA: TGTGCCAGCAGCTTACGAGAGAGCTCCTACAATGAGCAGTTCTTC. Its translation is CASSLRESSYNEQFF.

Notes on this clone: This same CDR3 is encoded by further DNA sequences in the sample. The rearrangement uses TRBV4-1 and TRBJ1-1; 7 bases fit TRBD1. Germline assignment: CDR1 MGHRA and CDR2 YSYEKL. The CDR3 runs to 15 residues. V lost 1 base, J lost 1 base, and 3 bases stayed unmatched. CDR3 sequence reads: CASSQADRENTEAFF. In DNA, the CDR3 is TGCGCCAGCAGCCAAGCCGACAGGGAGAACACTGAAGCTTTCTTT.

The chain employs TRBV30 and TRBJ1-1; no clear D gene. There are 13 residues in the CDR3. Deletions cut 3 bases from V and 6 bases from J, with 14 bases between. Germline CDR1 GTSNPN, CDR2 SVGIG (reference sequence). CDR3 amino acids: CAWRVVAQAEAFF. CDR3 DNA: TGTGCCTGGAGAGTTGTTGCGCAGGCTGAAGCTTTCTTT.

V gene TRBV4-3 combines with J gene TRBJ2-3, with a weak D call TRBD2 (6 bases). V lost 1 base and J lost 6, with 14 bases in between. CDR1 is LGHNA, CDR2 YSLEER, per germline. The CDR3 covers 15 residues. The CDR3 sequence is CASSQGGESFDTQYF. CDR3 nucleotides: TGCGCCAGCAGCCAAGGGGGGGAATCCTTCGATACGCAGTATTTT.

The gene calls are TRBV6-5 and TRBJ2-7; tentatively, D is TRBD1 (6 bases). The CDR3 sequence is 14 residues long. The V end was cut by 6 bases, the J end by 6 bases, with 18 bases between. Germline-derived CDR1 and CDR2 are MNHEY and SVGAGI. The CDR3, as DNA: TGTGCCAGCAGCCGCTCGACAGGTTATGGCGAGCAGTACTTC. Its translation is CASSRSTGYGEQYF.

This clone was counted a few times. The rearrangement joins TRBV28 to TRBJ1-5, with D hard to call. Trimming left V 3 bases short and J 4 bases short, with 7 bases between. This CDR3 spans 13 amino acids. Germline V gives CDR1 MDHEN, CDR2 SYDVKM. CDR3 in amino acids: CASSFQANQPQHF. In DNA, the CDR3 is TGTGCCAGCAGTTTTCAGGCTAATCAGCCCCAGCATTTT.